What follows describes a single T cell receptor beta chain. Antigen: not known. Just one base apart from a much larger clone, this may be a read error. This specimen comes from a study of molecular identifiers for immune sequencing clone quantification. The CDR3 spans 19 residues. From germline, CDR1 is LNHNV and CDR2 YYDKDF (reference sequence). V lost 0 bases, J lost 5 bases, and 12 bases stayed unmatched. General study points: Should identical TCR molecules share a barcode, the sizes of highly expanded clones could be underestimated.

Using its own MiXCR run on the PCR reads, TCRdb lists one record per CDR3 protein. The table has 300,000 to 400,000 distinct CDR3 sequences, roughly a quarter seen once. Investigators produced naive CD8 libraries from 20,000 to 1,000,000 sorted cells, drawing on 10%, 30% or 50% RNA. The sample taken for sequencing was naive CD8+ T cells from blood, with Jurkat cell RNA spiked in. Subset defined: FACS-sorted CD8+CD4-CCR7+CD45RA+ naive T cells. The clonotype comes from a human donor in good health. Some libraries in this study had Jurkat cell RNA spiked in. V is TRBV15 and J is TRBJ2-3; 12 nucleotides align to TRBD2. The CDR3 DNA follows: TGTGCCACCAGCAGAGAAGGGCCTAGCGGGAGGGCCTATGAAGATACGCAGTATTTT. This gives the protein CATSREGPSGRAYEDTQYF.